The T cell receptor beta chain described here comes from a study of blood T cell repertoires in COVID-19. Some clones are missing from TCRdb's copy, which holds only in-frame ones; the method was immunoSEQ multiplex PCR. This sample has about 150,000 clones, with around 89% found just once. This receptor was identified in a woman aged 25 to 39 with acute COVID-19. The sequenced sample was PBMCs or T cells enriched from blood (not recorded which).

In nucleotides, the CDR3 is TGTGCCAGCAGCCTCCCCTGGGACAGATGGTCCAAAGAGACCCAGTACTTC. Its translation: CASSLPWDRWSKETQYF. This chain links TRBV14 with TRBJ2-5; the match to TRBD1 covers 7 bases. The CDR3 has 17 amino acids. The J segment lost 3 bases and the V segment lost 4 bases, leaving 14 bases of the junction unmatched. CDR1 and CDR2 from the germline V gene are SGHDN and FVKESK.